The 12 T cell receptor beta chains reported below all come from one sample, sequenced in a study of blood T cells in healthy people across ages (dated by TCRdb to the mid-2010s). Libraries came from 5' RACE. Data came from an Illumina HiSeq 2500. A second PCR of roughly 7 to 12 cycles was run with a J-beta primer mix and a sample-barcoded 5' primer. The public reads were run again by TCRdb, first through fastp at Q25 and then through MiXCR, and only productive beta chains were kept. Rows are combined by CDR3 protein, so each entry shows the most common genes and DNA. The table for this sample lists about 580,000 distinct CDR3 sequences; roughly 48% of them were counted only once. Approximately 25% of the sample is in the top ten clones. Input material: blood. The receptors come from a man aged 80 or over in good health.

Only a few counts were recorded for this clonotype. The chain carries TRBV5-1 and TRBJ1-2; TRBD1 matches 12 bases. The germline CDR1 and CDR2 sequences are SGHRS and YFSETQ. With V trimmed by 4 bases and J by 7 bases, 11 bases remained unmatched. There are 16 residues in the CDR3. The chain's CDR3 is CASSPGQGAVVGGYTF. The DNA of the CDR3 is TGCGCCAGCAGCCCGGGACAGGGGGCTGTCGTAGGTGGCTACACCTTC.

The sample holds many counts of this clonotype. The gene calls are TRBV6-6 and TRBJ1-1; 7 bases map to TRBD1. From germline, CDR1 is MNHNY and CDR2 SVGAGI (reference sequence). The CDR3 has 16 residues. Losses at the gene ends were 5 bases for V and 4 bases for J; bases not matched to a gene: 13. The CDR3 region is CASSSSYRGGGTEAFF. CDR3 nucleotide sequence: TGTGCCAGCAGTAGTTCGTACAGGGGAGGGGGCACTGAAGCTTTCTTT.

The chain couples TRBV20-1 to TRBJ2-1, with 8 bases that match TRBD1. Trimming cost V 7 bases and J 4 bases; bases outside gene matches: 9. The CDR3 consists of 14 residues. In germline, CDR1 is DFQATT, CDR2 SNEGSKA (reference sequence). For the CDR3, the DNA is TGCAGTGGACTCGACAGGGGTGCTTACAATGAGCAGTTCTTC. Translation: CSGLDRGAYNEQFF.

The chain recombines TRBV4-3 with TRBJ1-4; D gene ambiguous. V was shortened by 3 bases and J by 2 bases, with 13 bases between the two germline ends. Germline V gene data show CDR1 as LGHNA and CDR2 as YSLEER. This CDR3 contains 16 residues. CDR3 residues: CASSQFATVTNEKLFF. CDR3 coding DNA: TGCGCCAGCAGCCAGTTTGCAACGGTTACTAATGAAAAACTGTTTTTT.

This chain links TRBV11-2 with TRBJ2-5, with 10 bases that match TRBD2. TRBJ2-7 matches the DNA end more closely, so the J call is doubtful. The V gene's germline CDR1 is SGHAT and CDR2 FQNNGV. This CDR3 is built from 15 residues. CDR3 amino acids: CASSRILAGNYEQYF. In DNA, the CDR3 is TGTGCCAGCAGCCGGATACTAGCGGGGAACTACGAGCAGTACTTC.

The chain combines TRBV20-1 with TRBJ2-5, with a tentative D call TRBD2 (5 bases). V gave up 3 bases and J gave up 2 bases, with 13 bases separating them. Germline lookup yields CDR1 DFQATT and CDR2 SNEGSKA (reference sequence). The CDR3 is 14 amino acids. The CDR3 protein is CSASFGGPQETQYF. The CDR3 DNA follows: TGCAGTGCTAGCTTTGGCGGGCCGCAAGAGACCCAGTACTTC.

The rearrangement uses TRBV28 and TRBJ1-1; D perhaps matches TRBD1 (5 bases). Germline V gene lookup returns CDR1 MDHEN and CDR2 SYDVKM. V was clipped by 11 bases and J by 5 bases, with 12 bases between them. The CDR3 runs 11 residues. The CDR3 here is CASLGGTEAFF. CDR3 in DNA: TGTGCCTCCCTGGGGGGGACTGAAGCTTTCTTT.

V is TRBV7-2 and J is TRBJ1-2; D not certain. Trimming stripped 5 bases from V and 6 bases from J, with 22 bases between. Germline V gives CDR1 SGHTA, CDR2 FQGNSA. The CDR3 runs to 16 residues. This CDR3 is CASSPPWESARHGYTF. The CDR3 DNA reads TGTGCCAGCAGCCCCCCGTGGGAGTCCGCTCGTCATGGCTACACCTTC.

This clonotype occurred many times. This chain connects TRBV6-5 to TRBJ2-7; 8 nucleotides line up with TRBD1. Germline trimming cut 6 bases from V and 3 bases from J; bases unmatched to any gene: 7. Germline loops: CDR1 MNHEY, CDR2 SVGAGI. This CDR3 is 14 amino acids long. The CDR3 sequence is CASRTGQGGYEQYF. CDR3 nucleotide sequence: TGTGCCAGCAGAACAGGACAGGGCGGCTACGAGCAGTACTTC.

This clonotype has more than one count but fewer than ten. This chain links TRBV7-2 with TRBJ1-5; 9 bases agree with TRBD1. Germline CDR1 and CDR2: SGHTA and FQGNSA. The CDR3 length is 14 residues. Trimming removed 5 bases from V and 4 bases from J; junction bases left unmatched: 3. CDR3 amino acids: CASSRDRVNQPQHF. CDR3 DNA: TGTGCCAGCAGCCGGGACAGGGTGAATCAGCCCCAGCATTTT.

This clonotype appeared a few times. In nucleotides, the CDR3 is TGCAGTGCTAGGAGTGGGTCACCCCTCCACTTT. It encodes CSARSGSPLHF. The chain is built from TRBV20-1 and TRBJ1-6; D is unresolved. Trimming took off 3 bases at V and 10 bases at J, with 7 bases between the two ends. The CDR3 length is 11 residues. From germline, CDR1 is DFQATT and CDR2 SNEGSKA (reference sequence).

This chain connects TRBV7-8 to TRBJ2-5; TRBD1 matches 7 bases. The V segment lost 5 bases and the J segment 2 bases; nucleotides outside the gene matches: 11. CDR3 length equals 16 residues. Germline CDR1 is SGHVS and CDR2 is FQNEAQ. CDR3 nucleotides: TGTGCCAGCAGCCCGCAGACAGGGAGCCCGCAAGAGACCCAGTACTTC. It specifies CASSPQTGSPQETQYF.